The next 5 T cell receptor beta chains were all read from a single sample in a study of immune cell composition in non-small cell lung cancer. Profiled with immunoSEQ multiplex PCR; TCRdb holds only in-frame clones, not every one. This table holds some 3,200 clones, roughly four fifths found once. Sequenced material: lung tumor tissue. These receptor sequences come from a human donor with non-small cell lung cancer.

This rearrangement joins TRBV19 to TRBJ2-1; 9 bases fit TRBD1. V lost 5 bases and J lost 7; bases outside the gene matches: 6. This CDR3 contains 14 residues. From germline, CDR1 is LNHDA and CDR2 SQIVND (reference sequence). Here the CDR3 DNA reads TGTGCCAGTAGTCTTCCGGGACAGGGTAATGAGCAGTTCTTC. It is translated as CASSLPGQGNEQFF.

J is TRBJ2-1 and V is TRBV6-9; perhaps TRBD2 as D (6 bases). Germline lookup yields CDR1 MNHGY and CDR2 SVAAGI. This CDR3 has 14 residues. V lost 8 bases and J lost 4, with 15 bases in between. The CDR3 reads CASGGTGPYNEQFF. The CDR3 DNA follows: TGTGCCAGCGGGGGGACTGGCCCATACAATGAGCAGTTCTTC.

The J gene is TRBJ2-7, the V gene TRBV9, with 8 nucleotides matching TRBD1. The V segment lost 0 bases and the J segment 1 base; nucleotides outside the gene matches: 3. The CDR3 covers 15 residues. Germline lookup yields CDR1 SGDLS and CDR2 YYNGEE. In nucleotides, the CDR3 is TGTGCCAGCAGCGTAGGCCAGGGGGCTTCCTACGAGCAGTACTTC. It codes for CASSVGQGASYEQYF.

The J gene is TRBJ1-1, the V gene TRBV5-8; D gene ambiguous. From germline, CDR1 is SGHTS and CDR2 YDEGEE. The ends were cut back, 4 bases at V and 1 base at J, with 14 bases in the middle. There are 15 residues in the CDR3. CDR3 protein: CASSRQRVWNTEAFF. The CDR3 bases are TGTGCCAGCAGCAGGCAGCGCGTCTGGAACACTGAAGCTTTCTTT. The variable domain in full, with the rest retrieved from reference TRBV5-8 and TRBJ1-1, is EAGVTQSPTHLIKTRGQQATLRCSPISGHTSVYWYQQALGLGLQFLLWYDEGEERNRGNFPPRFSGRQFPNYSSELNVNALELEDSALYLCASSRQRVWNTEAFFGQGTRLTVV.

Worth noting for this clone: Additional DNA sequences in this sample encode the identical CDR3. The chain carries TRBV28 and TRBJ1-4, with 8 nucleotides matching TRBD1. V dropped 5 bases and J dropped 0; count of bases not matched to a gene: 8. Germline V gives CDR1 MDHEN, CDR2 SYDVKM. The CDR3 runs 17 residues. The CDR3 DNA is TGTGCCAGCAGTCCCGGGACAGGATTTGCAACTAATGAAAAACTGTTTTTT. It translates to CASSPGTGFATNEKLFF. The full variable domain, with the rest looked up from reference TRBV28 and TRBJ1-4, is DVKVTQSSRYLVKRTGEKVFLECVQDMDHENMFWYRQDPGLGLRLIYFSYDVKMKEKGDIPEGYSVSREKKERFSLILESASTNQTSMYLCASSPGTGFATNEKLFFGSGTQLSVL.